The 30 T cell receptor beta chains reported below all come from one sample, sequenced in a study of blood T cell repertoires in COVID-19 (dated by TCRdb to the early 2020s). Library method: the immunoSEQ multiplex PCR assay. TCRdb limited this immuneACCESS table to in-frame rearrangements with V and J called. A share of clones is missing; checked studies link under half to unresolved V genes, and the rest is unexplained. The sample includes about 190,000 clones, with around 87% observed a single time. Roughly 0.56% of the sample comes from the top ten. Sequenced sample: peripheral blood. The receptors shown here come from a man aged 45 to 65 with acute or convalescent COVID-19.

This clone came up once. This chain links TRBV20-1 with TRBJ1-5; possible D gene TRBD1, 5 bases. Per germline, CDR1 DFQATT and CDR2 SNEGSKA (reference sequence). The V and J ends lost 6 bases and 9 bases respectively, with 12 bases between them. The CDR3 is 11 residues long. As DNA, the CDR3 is TGCAGTGCGGCCCAGGGAAGGCCCCAGCATTTT. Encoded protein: CSAAQGRPQHF.

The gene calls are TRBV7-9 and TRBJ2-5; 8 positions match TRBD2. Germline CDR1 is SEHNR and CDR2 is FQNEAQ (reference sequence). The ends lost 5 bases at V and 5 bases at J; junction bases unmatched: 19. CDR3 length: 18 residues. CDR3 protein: CASSPALVPGLVVETQYF. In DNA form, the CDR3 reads TGTGCCAGCAGCCCCGCCCTAGTTCCGGGACTAGTTGTGGAGACCCAGTACTTC.

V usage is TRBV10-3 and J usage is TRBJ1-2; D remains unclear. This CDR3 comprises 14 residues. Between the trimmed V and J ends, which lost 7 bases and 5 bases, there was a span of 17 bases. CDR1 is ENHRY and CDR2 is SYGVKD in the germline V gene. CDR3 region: CAIIVTPIEYGYTF. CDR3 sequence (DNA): TGTGCCATCATTGTAACGCCGATTGAGTATGGCTACACCTTC.

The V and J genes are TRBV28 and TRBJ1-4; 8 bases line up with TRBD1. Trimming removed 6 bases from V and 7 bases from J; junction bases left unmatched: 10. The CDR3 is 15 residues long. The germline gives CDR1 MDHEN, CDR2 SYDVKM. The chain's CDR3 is CASSLPTGEGEKLFF. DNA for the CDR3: TGTGCCAGCAGCCTTCCGACAGGGGAGGGTGAAAAACTGTTTTTT.

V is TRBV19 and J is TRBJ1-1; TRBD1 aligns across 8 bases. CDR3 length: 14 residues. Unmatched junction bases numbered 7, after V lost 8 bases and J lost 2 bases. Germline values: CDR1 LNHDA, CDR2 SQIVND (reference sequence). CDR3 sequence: CASFPGQVNTEAFF. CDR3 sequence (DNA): TGTGCCAGTTTTCCGGGACAGGTTAACACTGAAGCTTTCTTT. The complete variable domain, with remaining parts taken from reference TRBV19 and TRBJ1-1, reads DGGITQSPKYLFRKEGQNVTLSCEQNLNHDAMYWYRQDPGQGLRLIYYSQIVNDFQKGDIAEGYSVSREKKESFPLTVTSAQKNPTAFYLCASFPGQVNTEAFFGQGTRLTVV.

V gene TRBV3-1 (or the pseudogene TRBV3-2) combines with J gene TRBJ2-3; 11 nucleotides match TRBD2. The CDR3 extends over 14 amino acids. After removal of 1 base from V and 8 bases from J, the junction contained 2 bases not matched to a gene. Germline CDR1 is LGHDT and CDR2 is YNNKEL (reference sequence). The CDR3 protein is CASSQGLAGPTQYF. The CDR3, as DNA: TGTGCCAGCAGCCAAGGACTAGCGGGGCCTACGCAGTATTTT.

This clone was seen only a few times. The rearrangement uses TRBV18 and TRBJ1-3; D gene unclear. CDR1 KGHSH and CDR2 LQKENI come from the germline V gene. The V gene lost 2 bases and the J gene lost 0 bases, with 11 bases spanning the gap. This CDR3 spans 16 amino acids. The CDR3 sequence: CASSPSEGFSGNTIYF. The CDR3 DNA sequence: TGTGCCAGCTCACCATCCGAGGGATTCTCTGGAAACACCATATATTTT. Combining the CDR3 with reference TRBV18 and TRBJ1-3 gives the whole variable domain NAGVMQNPRHLVRRRGQEARLRCSPMKGHSHVYWYRQLPEEGLKFMVYLQKENIIDESGMPKERFSAEFPKEGPSILRIQQVVRGDSAAYFCASSPSEGFSGNTIYFGEGSWLTVV.

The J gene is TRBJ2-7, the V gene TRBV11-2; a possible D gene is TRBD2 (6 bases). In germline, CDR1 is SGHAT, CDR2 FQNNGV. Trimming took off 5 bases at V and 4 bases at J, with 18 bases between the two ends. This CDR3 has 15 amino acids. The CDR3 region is CASSPGGDLFYEQYF. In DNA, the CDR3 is TGTGCCAGCAGCCCAGGCGGGGACCTCTTTTACGAGCAGTACTTC.

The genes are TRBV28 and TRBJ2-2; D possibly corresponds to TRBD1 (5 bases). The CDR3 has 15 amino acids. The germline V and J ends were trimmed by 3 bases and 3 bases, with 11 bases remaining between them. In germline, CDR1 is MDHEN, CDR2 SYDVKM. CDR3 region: CASSLVDSYTGELFF. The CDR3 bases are TGTGCCAGCAGTTTGGTTGACAGCTACACCGGGGAGCTGTTTTTT.

The CDR3 nucleotides are TGTGCCATCAGGCGAGGAGTTAATGAAAAACTGTTTTTT. This codes for CAIRRGVNEKLFF. The chain recombines TRBV10-3 with TRBJ1-4; D is ambiguous. CDR1 ENHRY and CDR2 SYGVKD come from the germline V gene. CDR3 size: 13 residues. Between the trimmed V and J ends, which lost 6 bases and 4 bases, there was a span of 9 bases.

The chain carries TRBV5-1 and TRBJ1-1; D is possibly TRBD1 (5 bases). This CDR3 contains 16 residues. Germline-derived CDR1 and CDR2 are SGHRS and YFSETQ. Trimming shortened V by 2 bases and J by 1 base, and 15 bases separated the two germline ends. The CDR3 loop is CASSFDRRQKNTEAFF. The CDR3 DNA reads TGCGCCAGCAGCTTCGACCGTAGACAGAAGAACACTGAAGCTTTCTTT.

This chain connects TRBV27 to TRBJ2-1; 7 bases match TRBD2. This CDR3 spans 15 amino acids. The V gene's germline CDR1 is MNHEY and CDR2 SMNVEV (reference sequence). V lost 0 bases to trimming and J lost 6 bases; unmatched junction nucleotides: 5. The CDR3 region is CASSLSREGLNEQFF. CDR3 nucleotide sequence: TGTGCCAGCAGTTTATCGAGGGAGGGCCTCAATGAGCAGTTCTTC.

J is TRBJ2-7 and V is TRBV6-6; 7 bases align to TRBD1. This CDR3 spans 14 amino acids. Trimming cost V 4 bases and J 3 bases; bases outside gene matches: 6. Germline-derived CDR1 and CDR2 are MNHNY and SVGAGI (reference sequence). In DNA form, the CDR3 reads TGTGCCAGCAGTTCGCCGGGACAGAGCTACGAGCAGTACTTC. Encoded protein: CASSSPGQSYEQYF.

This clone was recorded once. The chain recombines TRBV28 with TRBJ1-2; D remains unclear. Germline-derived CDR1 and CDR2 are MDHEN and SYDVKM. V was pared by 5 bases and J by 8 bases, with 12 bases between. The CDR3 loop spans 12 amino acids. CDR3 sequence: CASSPRRYGYTF. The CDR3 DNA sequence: TGTGCCAGCAGTCCCCGTCGGTACGGCTACACCTTC.

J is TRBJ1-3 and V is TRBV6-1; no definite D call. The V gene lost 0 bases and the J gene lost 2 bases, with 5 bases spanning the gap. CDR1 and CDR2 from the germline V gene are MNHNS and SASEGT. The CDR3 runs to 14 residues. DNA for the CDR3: TGTGCCAGCAGTGAAGCCCAGGCTGGAAACACCATATATTTT. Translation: CASSEAQAGNTIYF.

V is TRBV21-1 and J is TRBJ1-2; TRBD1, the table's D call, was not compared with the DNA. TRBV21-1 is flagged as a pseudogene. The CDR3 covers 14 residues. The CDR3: CASSINRGVEGYTF. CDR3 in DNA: TGTGCCAGCAGCATAAACAGGGGAGTTGAGGGCTACACCTTC.

The chain's CDR3 is CASSEEGRGGPYNEQFF. The CDR3 DNA follows: TGTGCCAGCAGTGAAGAGGGGCGGGGGGGCCCCTACAATGAGCAGTTCTTC. The rearrangement joins TRBV6-1 to TRBJ2-1; TRBD2 aligns across 9 bases. The germline V gene encodes CDR1 MNHNS and CDR2 SASEGT. This CDR3 contains 17 residues. After removal of 1 base from V and 2 bases from J, the junction contained 6 bases not matched to a gene.

The CDR3 coding sequence is TGCGCCAGCAGCTTACTCGGCCGGGACAGCTCCTACAATGAGCAGTTCTTC. This codes for CASSLLGRDSSYNEQFF. V usage is TRBV5-1 and J usage is TRBJ2-1; 7 bases align to TRBD1. Losses at the gene ends were 2 bases for V and 0 bases for J; bases not matched to a gene: 8. In germline, CDR1 is SGHRS, CDR2 YFSETQ. The CDR3 loop spans 17 amino acids.

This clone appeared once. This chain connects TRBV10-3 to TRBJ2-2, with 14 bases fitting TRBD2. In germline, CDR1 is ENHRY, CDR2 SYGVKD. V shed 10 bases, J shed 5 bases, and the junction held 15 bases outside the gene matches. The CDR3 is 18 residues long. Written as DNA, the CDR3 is TGTGCCACGGCGACCTCCGGGACTAGCGGGAGTCAGACCGGGGAGCTGTTTTTT. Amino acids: CATATSGTSGSQTGELFF.

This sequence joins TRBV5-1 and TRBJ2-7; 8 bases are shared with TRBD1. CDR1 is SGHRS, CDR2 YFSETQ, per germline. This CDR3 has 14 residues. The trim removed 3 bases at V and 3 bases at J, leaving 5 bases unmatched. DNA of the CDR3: TGCGCCAGCAGCTCGGGACAGGAATTCTACGAGCAGTACTTC. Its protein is CASSSGQEFYEQYF.

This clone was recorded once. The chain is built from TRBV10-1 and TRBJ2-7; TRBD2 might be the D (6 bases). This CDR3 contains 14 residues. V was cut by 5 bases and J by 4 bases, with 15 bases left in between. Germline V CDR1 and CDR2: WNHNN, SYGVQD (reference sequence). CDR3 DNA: TGCGCCAGCAGTTGGGGGTGGGGGGAGTACGAGCAGTACGTC. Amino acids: CASSWGWGEYEQYV.

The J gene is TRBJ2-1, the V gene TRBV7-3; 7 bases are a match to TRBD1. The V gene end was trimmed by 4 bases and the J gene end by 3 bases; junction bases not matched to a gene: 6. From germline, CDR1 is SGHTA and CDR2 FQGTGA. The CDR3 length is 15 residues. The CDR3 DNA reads TGTGCCAGCAGCTCGCGACAGGGTTACTACAATGAGCAGTTCTTC. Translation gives CASSSRQGYYNEQFF.

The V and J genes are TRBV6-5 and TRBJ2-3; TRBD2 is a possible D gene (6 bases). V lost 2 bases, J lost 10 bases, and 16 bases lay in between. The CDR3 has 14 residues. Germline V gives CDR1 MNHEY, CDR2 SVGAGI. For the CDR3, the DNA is TGTGCCAGCAGTTACGAGGAGGGTTCAGCGGCGCAGTATTTT. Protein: CASSYEEGSAAQYF.

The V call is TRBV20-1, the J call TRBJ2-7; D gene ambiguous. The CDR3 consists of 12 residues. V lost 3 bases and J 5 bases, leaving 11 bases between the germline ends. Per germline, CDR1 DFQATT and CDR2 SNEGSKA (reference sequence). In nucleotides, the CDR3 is TGCAGTGCTAGTCCTTCCCGGGACGAGCAGTACTTC. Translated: CSASPSRDEQYF.

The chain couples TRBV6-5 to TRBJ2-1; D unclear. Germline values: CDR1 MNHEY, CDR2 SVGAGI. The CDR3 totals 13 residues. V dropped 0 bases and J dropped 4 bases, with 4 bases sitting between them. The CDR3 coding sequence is TGTGCCAGCAGTTACTCCCAGTACAATGAGCAGTTCTTC. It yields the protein CASSYSQYNEQFF.

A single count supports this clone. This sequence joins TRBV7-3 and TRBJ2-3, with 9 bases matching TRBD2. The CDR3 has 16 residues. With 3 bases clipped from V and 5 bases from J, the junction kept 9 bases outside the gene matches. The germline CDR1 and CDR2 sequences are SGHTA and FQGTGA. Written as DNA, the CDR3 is TGTGCCAGCAGCTTGTCAGCGGGAGGAGGTCAAGATACGCAGTATTTT. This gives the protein CASSLSAGGGQDTQYF.

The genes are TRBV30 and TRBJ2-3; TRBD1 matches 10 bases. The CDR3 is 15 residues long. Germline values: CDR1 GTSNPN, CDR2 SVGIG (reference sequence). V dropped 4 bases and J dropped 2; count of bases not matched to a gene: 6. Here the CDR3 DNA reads TGTGCCTGGAAACGGACAGGGGGGTTCACAGATACGCAGTATTTT. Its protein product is CAWKRTGGFTDTQYF. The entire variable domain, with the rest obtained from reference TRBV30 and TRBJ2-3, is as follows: SQTIHQWPATLVQPVGSPLSLECTVEGTSNPNLYWYRQAAGRGLQLLFYSVGIGQISSEVPQNLSASRPQDRQFILSSKKLLLSDSGFYLCAWKRTGGFTDTQYFGPGTRLTVL.

The chain's CDR3 is CASSLAWGPQETQYF. Written as DNA, the CDR3 is TGCGCCAGCAGCTTGGCGTGGGGGCCCCAAGAGACCCAGTACTTC. V gene TRBV5-1 combines with J gene TRBJ2-5, with a weak D call TRBD1 (6 bases). The CDR3 length is 15 residues. V was cut by 0 bases and J by 1 base, with 10 bases left in between. The V gene's germline CDR1 is SGHRS and CDR2 YFSETQ.

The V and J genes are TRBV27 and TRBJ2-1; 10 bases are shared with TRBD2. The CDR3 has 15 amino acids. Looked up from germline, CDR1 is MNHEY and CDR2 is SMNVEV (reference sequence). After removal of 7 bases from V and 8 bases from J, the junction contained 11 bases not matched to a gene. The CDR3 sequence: CASKPGASGSYEQFF. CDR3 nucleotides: TGTGCCAGCAAGCCCGGGGCTAGCGGGAGTTATGAGCAGTTCTTC.

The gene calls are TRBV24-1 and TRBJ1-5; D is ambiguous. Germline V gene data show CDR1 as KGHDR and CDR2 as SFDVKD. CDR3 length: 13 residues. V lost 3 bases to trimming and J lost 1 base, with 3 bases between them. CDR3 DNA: TGTGCCACCAGTGATCAAAGCAATCAGCCCCAGCATTTT. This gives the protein CATSDQSNQPQHF.